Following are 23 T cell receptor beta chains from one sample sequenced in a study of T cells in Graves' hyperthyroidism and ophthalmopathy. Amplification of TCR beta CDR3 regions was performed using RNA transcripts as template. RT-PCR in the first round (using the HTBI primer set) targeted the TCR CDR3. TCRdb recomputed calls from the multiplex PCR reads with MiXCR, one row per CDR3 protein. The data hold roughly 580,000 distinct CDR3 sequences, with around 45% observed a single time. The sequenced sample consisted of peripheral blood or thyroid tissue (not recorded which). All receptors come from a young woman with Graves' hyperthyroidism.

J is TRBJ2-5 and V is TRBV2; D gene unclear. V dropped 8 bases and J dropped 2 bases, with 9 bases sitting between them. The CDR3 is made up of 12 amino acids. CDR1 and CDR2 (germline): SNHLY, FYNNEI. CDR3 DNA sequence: TGTGCCAGCGGGAACAGACAAGAGACCCAGTACTTC. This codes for CASGNRQETQYF.

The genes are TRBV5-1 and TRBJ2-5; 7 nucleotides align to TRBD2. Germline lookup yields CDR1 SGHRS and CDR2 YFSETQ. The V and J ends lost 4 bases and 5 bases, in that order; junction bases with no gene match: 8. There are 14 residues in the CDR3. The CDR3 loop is CASSGDYLGETQYF. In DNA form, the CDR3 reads TGCGCCAGCAGCGGGGACTACTTGGGGGAGACCCAGTACTTC.

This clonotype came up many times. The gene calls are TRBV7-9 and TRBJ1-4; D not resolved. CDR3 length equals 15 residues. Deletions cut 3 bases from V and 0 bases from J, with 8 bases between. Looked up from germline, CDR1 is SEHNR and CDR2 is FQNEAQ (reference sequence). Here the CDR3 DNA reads TGTGCCAGCAGCTTTGCAGGTGCAACTAATGAAAAACTGTTTTTT. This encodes CASSFAGATNEKLFF.

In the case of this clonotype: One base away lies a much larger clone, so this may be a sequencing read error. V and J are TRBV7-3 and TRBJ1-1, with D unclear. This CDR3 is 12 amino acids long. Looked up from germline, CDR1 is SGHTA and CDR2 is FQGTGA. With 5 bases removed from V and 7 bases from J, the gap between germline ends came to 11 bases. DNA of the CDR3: TGTGCCAGCAGCGTAGAAGGGTTTGAAGCTTTCTTT. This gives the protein CASSVEGFEAFF.

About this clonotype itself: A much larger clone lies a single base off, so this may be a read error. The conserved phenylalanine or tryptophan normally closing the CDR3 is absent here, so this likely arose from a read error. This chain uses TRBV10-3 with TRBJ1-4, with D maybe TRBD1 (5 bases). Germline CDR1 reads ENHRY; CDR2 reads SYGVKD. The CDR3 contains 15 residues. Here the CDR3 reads CATSDGALLSEKLFS. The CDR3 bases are TGTGCCACCAGTGATGGGGCCCTCTTAAGTGAAAAACTGTTTTCT.

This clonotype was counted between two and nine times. CDR3 loop: CASRSAGGYEQYF. DNA for the CDR3: TGTGCCAGTAGGTCCGCAGGGGGCTACGAGCAGTACTTC. The chain joins TRBV19 to TRBJ2-7, with 7 bases lining up with TRBD1. After removal of 6 bases from V and 3 bases from J, the junction contained 5 bases not matched to a gene. The CDR3 length is 13 residues. Per the germline V gene, CDR1 is LNHDA and CDR2 is SQIVND (reference sequence).

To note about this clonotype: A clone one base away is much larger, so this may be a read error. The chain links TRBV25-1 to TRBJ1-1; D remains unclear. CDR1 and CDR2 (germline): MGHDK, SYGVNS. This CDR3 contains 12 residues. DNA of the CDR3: TGTGCCGGCAGTTACCTTGGTCAGGCCGCTTTCTTT. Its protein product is CAGSYLGQAAFF.

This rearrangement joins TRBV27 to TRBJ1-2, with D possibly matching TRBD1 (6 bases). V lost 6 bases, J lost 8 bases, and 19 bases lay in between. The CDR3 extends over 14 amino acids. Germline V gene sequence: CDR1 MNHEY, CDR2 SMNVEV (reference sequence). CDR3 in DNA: TGTGCCAGCAGCAAAGGGCTACAGGGTGAAGGCTACACCTTC. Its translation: CASSKGLQGEGYTF.

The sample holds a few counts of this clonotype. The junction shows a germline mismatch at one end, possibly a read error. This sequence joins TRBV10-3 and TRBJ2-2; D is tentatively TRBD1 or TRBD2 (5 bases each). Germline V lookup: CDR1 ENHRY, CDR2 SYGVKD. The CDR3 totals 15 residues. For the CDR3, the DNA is TGTGCCAGCAGTGTATCAGCGAGGGGCACCGGGGAGCTGTTTTTT. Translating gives CASSVSARGTGELFF.

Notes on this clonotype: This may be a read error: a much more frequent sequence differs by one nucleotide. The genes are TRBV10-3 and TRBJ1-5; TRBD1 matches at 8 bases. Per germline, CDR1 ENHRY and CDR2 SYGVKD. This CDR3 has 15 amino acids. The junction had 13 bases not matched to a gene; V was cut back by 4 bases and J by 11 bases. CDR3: CAISAGDRRCLSQHF. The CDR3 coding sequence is TGTGCCATCAGTGCCGGGGACAGGCGGTGTCTGTCCCAGCATTTT.

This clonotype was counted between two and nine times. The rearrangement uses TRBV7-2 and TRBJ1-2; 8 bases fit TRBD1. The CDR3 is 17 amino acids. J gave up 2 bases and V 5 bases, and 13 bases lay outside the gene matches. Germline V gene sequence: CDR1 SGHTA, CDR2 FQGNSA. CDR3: CASSPQETGAWNYGYTF. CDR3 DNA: TGTGCCAGCAGCCCGCAGGAGACAGGGGCTTGGAACTATGGCTACACCTTC.

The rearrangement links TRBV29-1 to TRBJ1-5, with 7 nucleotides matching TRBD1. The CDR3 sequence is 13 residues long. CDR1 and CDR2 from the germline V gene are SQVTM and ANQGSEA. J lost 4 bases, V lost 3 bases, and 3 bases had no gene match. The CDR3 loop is CSVETGWNQPQHF. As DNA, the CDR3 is TGCAGCGTTGAGACAGGGTGGAATCAGCCCCAGCATTTT.

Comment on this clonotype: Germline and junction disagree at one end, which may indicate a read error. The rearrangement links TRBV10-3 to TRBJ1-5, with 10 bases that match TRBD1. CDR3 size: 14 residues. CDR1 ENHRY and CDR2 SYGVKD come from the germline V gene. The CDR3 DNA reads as TGTGCCAGCAGTGGGACAGGGGATGATCAGCCCCAGCATTTT. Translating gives CASSGTGDDQPQHF.

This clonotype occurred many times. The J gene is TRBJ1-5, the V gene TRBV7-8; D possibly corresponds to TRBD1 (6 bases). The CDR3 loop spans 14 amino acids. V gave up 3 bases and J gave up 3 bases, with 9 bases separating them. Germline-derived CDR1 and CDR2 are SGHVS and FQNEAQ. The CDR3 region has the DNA TGTGCCAGCAGCTTCGACAGGTTCAATCAGCCCCAGCATTTT. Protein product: CASSFDRFNQPQHF.

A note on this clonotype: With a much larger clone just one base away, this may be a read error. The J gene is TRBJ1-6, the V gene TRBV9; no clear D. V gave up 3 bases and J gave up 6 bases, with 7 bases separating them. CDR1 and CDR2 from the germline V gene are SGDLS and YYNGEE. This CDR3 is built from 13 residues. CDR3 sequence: CASSADRNSPLHF. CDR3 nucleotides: TGTGCCAGCAGCGCAGATCGTAATTCACCCCTCCACTTT.

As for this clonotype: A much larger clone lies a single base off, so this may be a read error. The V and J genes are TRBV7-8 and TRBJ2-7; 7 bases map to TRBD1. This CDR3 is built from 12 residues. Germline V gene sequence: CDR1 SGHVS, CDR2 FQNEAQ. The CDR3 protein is CAGSFDRDEQYF. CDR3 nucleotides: TGTGCCGGCAGCTTCGACAGGGACGAGCAGTACTTC.

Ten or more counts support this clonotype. DNA for the CDR3: TGTGCCAGCAGGGCAGGGGAGATCAACACTGAAGCTTTCTTT. Its protein is CASRAGEINTEAFF. This chain uses TRBV2 with TRBJ1-1; TRBD1 might be the D (6 bases). Between the trimmed V and J ends, which lost 6 bases and 2 bases, there was a span of 13 bases. CDR3 length: 14 residues. CDR1 is SNHLY, CDR2 FYNNEI, per germline.

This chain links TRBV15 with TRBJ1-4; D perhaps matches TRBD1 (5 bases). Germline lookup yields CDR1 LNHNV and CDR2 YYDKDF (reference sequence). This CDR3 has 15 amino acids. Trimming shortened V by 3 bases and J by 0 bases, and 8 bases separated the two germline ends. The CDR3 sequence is CATSSTQATNEKLFF. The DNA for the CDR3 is TGTGCCACCAGCAGCACACAGGCAACTAATGAAAAACTGTTTTTT.

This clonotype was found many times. The CDR3 region is CASSSLGNTGELFF. In DNA, the CDR3 is TGTGCCAGCAGTTCTTTGGGGAACACCGGGGAGCTGTTTTTT. The chain combines TRBV2 with TRBJ2-2; D is uncertain. The CDR3 covers 14 residues. The germline V gene encodes CDR1 SNHLY and CDR2 FYNNEI. Trimming removed 5 bases from V and 1 base from J, with 8 bases in between. Drawing the rest from reference TRBV2 and TRBJ2-2, the complete variable domain is EPEVTQTPSHQVTQMGQEVILRCVPISNHLYFYWYRQILGQKVEFLVSFYNNEISEKSEIFDDQFSVERPDGSNFTLKIRSTKLEDSAMYFCASSSLGNTGELFFGEGSRLTVL.

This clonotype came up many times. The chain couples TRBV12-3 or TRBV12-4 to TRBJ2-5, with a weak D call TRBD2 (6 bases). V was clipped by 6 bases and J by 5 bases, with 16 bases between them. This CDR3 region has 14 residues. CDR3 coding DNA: TGTGCCAGCAGCGCGATGCGGGGCGGGGAGACCCAGTACTTC. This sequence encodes CASSAMRGGETQYF.

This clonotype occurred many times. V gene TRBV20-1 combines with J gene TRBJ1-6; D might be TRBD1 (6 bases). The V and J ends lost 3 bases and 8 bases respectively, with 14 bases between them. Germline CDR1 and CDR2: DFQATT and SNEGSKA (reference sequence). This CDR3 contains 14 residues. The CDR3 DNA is TGCAGTGCTAGTCGAGGACAGATGCATTCACCCCTCCACTTT. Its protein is CSASRGQMHSPLHF.

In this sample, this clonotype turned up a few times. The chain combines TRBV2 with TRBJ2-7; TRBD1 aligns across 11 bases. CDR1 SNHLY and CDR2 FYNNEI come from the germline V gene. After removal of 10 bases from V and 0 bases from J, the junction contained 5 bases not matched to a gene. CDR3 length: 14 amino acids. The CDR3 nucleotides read TGTGCCAAAAAGGGGACAGGGGGCTCCTACGAGCAGTACTTC. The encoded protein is CAKKGTGGSYEQYF.

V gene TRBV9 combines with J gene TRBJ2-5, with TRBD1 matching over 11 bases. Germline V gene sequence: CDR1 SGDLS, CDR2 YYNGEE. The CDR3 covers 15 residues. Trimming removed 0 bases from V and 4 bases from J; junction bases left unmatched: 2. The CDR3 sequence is CASSVGTGGAETQYF. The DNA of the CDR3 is TGTGCCAGCAGCGTAGGGACAGGGGGCGCAGAGACCCAGTACTTC. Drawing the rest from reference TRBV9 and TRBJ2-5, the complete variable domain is DSGVTQTPKHLITATGQRVTLRCSPRSGDLSVYWYQQSLDQGLQFLIQYYNGEERAKGNILERFSAQQFPDLHSELNLSSLELGDSALYFCASSVGTGGAETQYFGPGTRLLVL.